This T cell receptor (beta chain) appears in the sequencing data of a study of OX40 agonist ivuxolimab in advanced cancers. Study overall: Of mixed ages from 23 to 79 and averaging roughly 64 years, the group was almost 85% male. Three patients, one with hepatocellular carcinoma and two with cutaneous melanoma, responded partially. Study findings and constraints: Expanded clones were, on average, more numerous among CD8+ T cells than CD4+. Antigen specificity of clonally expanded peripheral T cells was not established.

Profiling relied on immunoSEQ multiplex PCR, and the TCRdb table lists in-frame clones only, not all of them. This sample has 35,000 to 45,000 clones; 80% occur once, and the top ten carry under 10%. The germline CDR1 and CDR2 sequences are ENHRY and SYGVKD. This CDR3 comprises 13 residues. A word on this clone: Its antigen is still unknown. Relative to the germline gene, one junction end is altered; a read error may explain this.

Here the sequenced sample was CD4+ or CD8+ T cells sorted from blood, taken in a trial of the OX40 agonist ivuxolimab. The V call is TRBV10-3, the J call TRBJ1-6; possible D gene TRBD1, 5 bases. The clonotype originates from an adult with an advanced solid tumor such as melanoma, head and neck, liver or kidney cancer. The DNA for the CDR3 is TGTGCCATCAGTGAGTCCCAGGGAATATTATTTACATTT. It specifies CAISESQGILFTF.